This paragraph covers one TCR beta chain sequence. TCRdb reanalyzed the PCR reads with MiXCR. Among about 82,000 clones listed, about an eighth were seen once. The sample comes from a study of metastatic and nonmetastatic thyroid tumors. Study-wide context: Blood and tumor or nodule tissue repertoires from malignant and benign thyroid patients were compared.

V lost 0 bases to trimming and J lost 9 bases, with 15 bases between them. The CDR3 spans 14 residues. CDR1 and CDR2 (germline): DFQATT, SNEGSKA (reference sequence). Thyroid surgery was performed in patients who had received no treatment beforehand. The sequence derives from a female donor with papillary thyroid cancer or a benign thyroid nodule (not recorded which). Some clones in this sample may be carry-over from other donors' samples. V is TRBV20-1 and J is TRBJ2-1; D possibly corresponds to TRBD2 (5 bases). Sequencing used tumor tissue. Written as DNA, the CDR3 is TGCAGTGCTAGAGATGGGGAGATCGCGGGTGAGCAGTTCTTC. Encoded protein: CSARDGEIAGEQFF.